A selection of T cell receptor beta chains follows, all from one sample in a study of blood T cell repertoires in COVID-19. Sequenced by immunoSEQ multiplex PCR; TCRdb stores in-frame clones only, minus some. The table lists about 370,000 clones, more than 70% of them singletons. Source material: peripheral blood. Receptors were obtained from a woman younger than 45 with COVID-19, enrolled during active disease. Both conserved end residues are part of each CDR3. A D gene is named only where the DNA matches it firmly. Clone size is shown for a subset of rows, as once, few, many or a class of expanded clone.

TRBV29-1	.	TRBJ2-1	TRBD2	CSGASGSGYNEQFF	TGCAGCGGAGCAAGCGGGAGTGGGTACAATGAGCAGTTCTTC
TRBV25-1	.	TRBJ2-1	TRBD2	CASRSGSSYNEQFF	TGTGCCAGCAGAAGCGGGAGCTCCTACAATGAGCAGTTCTTC
TRBV2	.	TRBJ2-7	.	CASTQGSAYEQYF	TGTGCCAGCACCCAGGGGAGTGCCTACGAGCAGTACTTC
TRBV15	.	TRBJ2-3	.	CATSMEAAVTDTQYF	TGTGCCACCAGCATGGAGGCAGCGGTCACAGATACGCAGTATTTT
TRBV7-2	few	TRBJ2-5	.	CASSSRSETQYF	TGTGCCAGCAGCTCGAGGTCGGAGACCCAGTACTTC
TRBV3-1/TRBV3-2	.	TRBJ2-1	.	CASSQDQRVSVF	TGTGCCAGCAGCCAAGATCAGCGGGTCTCGGTCTTC
TRBV28	.	TRBJ1-6	TRBD1	CASSPRDRDNSPLHF	TGTGCCAGCAGTCCACGGGACAGGGATAATTCACCCCTCCACTTT
TRBV7-3	.	TRBJ1-1	.	CASSPSMNTEAFF	TGTGCCAGCAGCCCATCAATGAACACTGAAGCTTTCTTT
TRBV6-1	.	TRBJ1-2	.	CASSDPPGHRNYGYTF	TGTGCCAGCAGTGACCCGCCGGGACATAGGAACTATGGCTACACCTTC
TRBV25-1	.	TRBJ2-2	.	CASSEYRGGQLTTGELFF	TGTGCCAGCAGTGAATATCGGGGGGGACAGTTAACCACCGGGGAGCTGTTTTTT